These T cell receptor beta chains were read from a single sample in a study of blood T cell repertoires in COVID-19. TCRdb's table, derived via immunoSEQ multiplex PCR, lists solely in-frame clones and lacks some. The sample has 90,000 to 150,000 clones, less than 90% seen once. The sequenced sample consisted of peripheral blood. The receptor source for this set is a man aged 80 or over with acute or convalescent COVID-19. Each CDR3 is given with its conserved first and last residue. Fields, in order: CDR3 protein, CDR3 DNA, D gene, clone size, J gene, V gene. A D gene is named only where the DNA matches it firmly. Only part of the rows carry a size: once, few, many, or a class if the clone is expanded.

CDR3: CASRSGGFYYGYTF
DNA: TGTGCCAGCCGTTCAGGGGGATTTTACTATGGCTACACCTTC
D: TRBD1
size: few
J: TRBJ1-2
V: TRBV6-2/TRBV6-3

CDR3: CASSYGEDYYNEKLFF
DNA: TGTGCCAGCTCCTACGGTGAAGATTACTATAATGAAAAACTGTTTTTT
D: -
size: -
J: TRBJ1-4
V: TRBV18

CDR3: CATSRDRGYEQYF
DNA: TGTGCCACCAGCAGAGACAGGGGCTACGAGCAGTACTTC
D: -
size: few
J: TRBJ2-7
V: TRBV15

CDR3: CASSLTGPPGGFGYTF
DNA: TGCGCCAGCAGCTTGACCGGGCCTCCAGGGGGCTTTGGCTACACCTTC
D: TRBD1
size: few
J: TRBJ1-2
V: TRBV5-1

CDR3: CASSRTRPGGNTIYF
DNA: TGTGCCAGTAGTAGAACGAGACCCGGCGGGAACACCATATATTTT
D: -
size: -
J: TRBJ1-3
V: TRBV19

CDR3: CASSVAATNEKLFF
DNA: TGTGCCAGCAGCGTAGCTGCAACTAATGAAAAACTGTTTTTT
D: -
size: once
J: TRBJ1-4
V: TRBV9

CDR3: CASSLELIAGYTF
DNA: TGTGCCAGCAGCTTGGAACTAATCGCTGGCTACACCTTC
D: -
size: once
J: TRBJ1-2
V: TRBV5-6

CDR3: CASSRDRGRSGNTIYF
DNA: TGTGCCAGCAGCCGGGACAGGGGAAGGTCTGGAAACACCATATATTTT
D: TRBD1
size: -
J: TRBJ1-3
V: TRBV11-2

CDR3: CASRMQGGVNYGYTF
DNA: TGTGCCAGTAGGATGCAGGGTGGGGTGAACTATGGCTACACCTTC
D: -
size: -
J: TRBJ1-2
V: TRBV19

CDR3: CASSVGAGANTGELFF
DNA: TGTGCCAGCAGCGTAGGGGCAGGGGCGAACACCGGGGAGCTGTTTTTT
D: -
size: -
J: TRBJ2-2
V: TRBV9

CDR3: CASSFGDRLTYEQYF
DNA: TGTGCCAGCAGCTTCGGGGACAGACTAACCTACGAGCAGTACTTC
D: TRBD1
size: few
J: TRBJ2-7
V: TRBV5-5

CDR3: CASSIQGGDTEAFF
DNA: TGTGCCAGTAGTATACAGGGCGGGGACACTGAAGCTTTCTTT
D: -
size: -
J: TRBJ1-1
V: TRBV19

CDR3: CASTAPGGGYGYTF
DNA: TGTGCCAGCACTGCACCAGGGGGCGGGTATGGCTACACCTTC
D: TRBD1
size: -
J: TRBJ1-2
V: TRBV6-5

CDR3: CASSASFGNTIYF
DNA: TGTGCCAGCTCAGCGTCATTTGGAAACACCATATATTTT
D: -
size: -
J: TRBJ1-3
V: TRBV18

CDR3: CASSLGGYSYEQYF
DNA: TGCGCCAGCAGCTTAGGGGGCTACTCCTACGAGCAGTACTTC
D: TRBD1
size: -
J: TRBJ2-7
V: TRBV5-1

CDR3: CASSLVGTGFSGNTIYF
DNA: TGTGCCAGCAGCTTAGTTGGGACAGGGTTCTCTGGAAACACCATATATTTT
D: TRBD1
size: -
J: TRBJ1-3
V: TRBV7-8

CDR3: CASSIKPSHTGGGNTEAFF
DNA: TGTGCCAGTAGTATAAAACCCTCACACACAGGGGGCGGGAACACTGAAGCTTTCTTT
D: TRBD1
size: -
J: TRBJ1-1
V: TRBV19

CDR3: CASSPDRDYSNQPQHF
DNA: TGCGCCAGCAGCCCAGACAGGGATTATAGCAATCAGCCCCAGCATTTT
D: TRBD1
size: -
J: TRBJ1-5
V: TRBV4-1

CDR3: CSASSGRTEAFF
DNA: TGCAGTGCTAGTTCGGGTAGAACTGAAGCTTTCTTT
D: -
size: -
J: TRBJ1-1
V: TRBV20-1

CDR3: CASSRDRNTEAFF
DNA: TGTGCCAGCTCGCGGGACAGGAACACTGAAGCTTTCTTT
D: TRBD1
size: -
J: TRBJ1-1
V: TRBV18

CDR3: CASRPGQGTILNTEAFF
DNA: TGTGCCAGCAGGCCGGGACAGGGAACAATACTGAACACTGAAGCTTTCTTT
D: TRBD1
size: -
J: TRBJ1-1
V: TRBV14

CDR3: CASSLARKGGEFF
DNA: TGTGCCAGCAGTTTAGCGCGGAAGGGAGGAGAGTTCTTC
D: -
size: -
J: TRBJ2-1
V: TRBV12-3/TRBV12-4

CDR3: CASSPQGGNTEAFF
DNA: TGTGCCAGCAGCCCCCAGGGGGGGAACACTGAAGCTTTCTTT
D: TRBD1
size: -
J: TRBJ1-1
V: TRBV11-2

CDR3: CASSFAGVTNQPQHF
DNA: TGTGCCAGCAGTTTTGCAGGGGTAACCAATCAGCCCCAGCATTTT
D: -
size: -
J: TRBJ1-5
V: TRBV28

CDR3: CATSGGAGDANEKLFF
DNA: TGTGCCACCAGTGGTGGGGCAGGGGATGCTAATGAAAAACTGTTTTTT
D: -
size: -
J: TRBJ1-4
V: TRBV24-1

CDR3: CASSSAGNTDTQYF
DNA: TGTGCCAGTAGTAGCGCGGGAAACACAGATACGCAGTATTTT
D: -
size: once
J: TRBJ2-3
V: TRBV19

CDR3: CASNLGGQGQPQHF
DNA: TGTGCCAGCAACCTGGGGGGGCAGGGTCAGCCCCAGCATTTT
D: -
size: -
J: TRBJ1-5
V: TRBV2

CDR3: CASSPASAKKETQYF
DNA: TGTGCCAGCTCACCAGCTAGTGCAAAAAAAGAGACCCAGTACTTC
D: -
size: -
J: TRBJ2-5
V: TRBV18

CDR3: CASSIERSIQYF
DNA: TGTGCCAGTAGTATCGAACGGAGCATTCAGTACTTC
D: -
size: -
J: TRBJ2-4
V: TRBV19

CDR3: CASSPKLLTWRGGSYEQYF
DNA: TGTGCCAGCAGCCCCAAGCTCCTGACTTGGCGGGGGGGTTCCTACGAGCAGTACTTC
D: TRBD2
size: -
J: TRBJ2-7
V: TRBV14

CDR3: CAWRGQGWNTEAFF
DNA: TGTGCCTGGAGGGGGCAAGGATGGAACACTGAAGCTTTCTTT
D: -
size: -
J: TRBJ1-1
V: TRBV30

CDR3: CASSSPHSHTEAFF
DNA: TGTGCCAGTAGTTCCCCCCATAGCCACACTGAAGCTTTCTTT
D: -
size: -
J: TRBJ1-1
V: TRBV19

CDR3: CASSIGGTGAAGELFF
DNA: TGTGCCAGTAGTATCGGGGGGACAGGGGCGGCCGGGGAGCTGTTTTTT
D: TRBD1
size: -
J: TRBJ2-2
V: TRBV19

CDR3: CASSLLPGKGDGYTF
DNA: TGTGCCAGCAGCTTATTACCGGGAAAGGGTGATGGCTACACCTTC
D: -
size: -
J: TRBJ1-2
V: TRBV7-9

CDR3: CASSAQGFYGYTF
DNA: TGTGCCAGCAGCGCCCAGGGGTTCTATGGCTACACCTTC
D: -
size: -
J: TRBJ1-2
V: TRBV9

CDR3: CASSGLAGVYNEQFF
DNA: TGTGCCAGCAGTGGACTGGCGGGAGTTTACAATGAGCAGTTCTTC
D: TRBD2
size: -
J: TRBJ2-1
V: TRBV28

CDR3: CASSTNPGGQGLGNTIYF
DNA: TGTGCCAGTAGTACAAATCCCGGAGGACAGGGGCTTGGAAACACCATATATTTT
D: TRBD1
size: -
J: TRBJ1-3
V: TRBV19

CDR3: CATSRGQGQGYNEQFF
DNA: TGTGCCACCAGCAGAGGGCAGGGACAGGGGTACAATGAGCAGTTCTTC
D: TRBD1
size: -
J: TRBJ2-1
V: TRBV15

CDR3: CASSRTALMNTEAFF
DNA: TGTGCCAGTAGTAGGACAGCGCTTATGAACACTGAAGCTTTCTTT
D: -
size: -
J: TRBJ1-1
V: TRBV19

CDR3: CASSPAVNTGELFF
DNA: TGTGCCAGCAGCCCCGCAGTGAACACCGGGGAGCTGTTTTTT
D: -
size: -
J: TRBJ2-2
V: TRBV7-9

CDR3: CASSPTRVNTEAFF
DNA: TGTGCCAGCAGCCCTACCAGGGTGAACACTGAAGCTTTCTTT
D: -
size: -
J: TRBJ1-1
V: TRBV6-6

CDR3: CASSKGTGLSNQPQHF
DNA: TGTGCCAGCAGCAAAGGGACAGGACTAAGCAATCAGCCCCAGCATTTT
D: TRBD1
size: -
J: TRBJ1-5
V: TRBV3-1/TRBV3-2

CDR3: CASKRVERVTEAFF
DNA: TGTGCCAGCAAACGGGTGGAGAGGGTGACTGAAGCTTTCTTT
D: -
size: -
J: TRBJ1-1
V: TRBV6-5

CDR3: CSVHKGDSRGYTF
DNA: TGCAGCGTCCACAAAGGGGACAGCCGGGGCTACACCTTC
D: TRBD1
size: -
J: TRBJ1-2
V: TRBV29-1

CDR3: CASSGGEDTEAFF
DNA: TGTGCCAGCAGCGGGGGGGAGGACACTGAAGCTTTCTTT
D: -
size: -
J: TRBJ1-1
V: TRBV11-3

CDR3: CASSHRTSGPRETQYF
DNA: TGTGCCAGCAGCCATCGGACTAGCGGGCCCCGGGAGACCCAGTACTTC
D: TRBD2
size: once
J: TRBJ2-5
V: TRBV3-1/TRBV3-2

CDR3: CASSVLRGLSEAFF
DNA: TGTGCCAGCAGCGTTCTTAGGGGGCTCTCTGAAGCTTTCTTT
D: TRBD1
size: once
J: TRBJ1-1
V: TRBV7-2

CDR3: CASSYGGENTGELFF
DNA: TGTGCCAGCAGTTACGGTGGGGAGAATACCGGGGAGCTGTTTTTT
D: -
size: -
J: TRBJ2-2
V: TRBV6-5

CDR3: CASTPSPGYSGNTIYF
DNA: TGTGCCAGCACCCCAAGTCCAGGGTACTCTGGAAACACCATATATTTT
D: -
size: -
J: TRBJ1-3
V: TRBV7-2

CDR3: CASSFSGGPIETQYF
DNA: TGTGCCAGCAGCTTCTCGGGAGGGCCGATAGAGACCCAGTACTTC
D: TRBD2
size: -
J: TRBJ2-5
V: TRBV7-3

CDR3: CASSDSHYSYEQYF
DNA: TGTGCCAGCAGTGACTCCCACTACTCCTACGAGCAGTACTTC
D: -
size: -
J: TRBJ2-7
V: TRBV2

CDR3: CASSQLANGANVLTF
DNA: TGTGCCAGCAGCCAACTAGCGAATGGGGCCAACGTCCTGACTTTC
D: TRBD2
size: -
J: TRBJ2-6
V: TRBV2

CDR3: CASSPPQGRMIDEQFF
DNA: TGTGCCAGCTCACCACCCCAGGGAAGGATGATTGATGAGCAGTTCTTC
D: -
size: once
J: TRBJ2-1
V: TRBV18

CDR3: CASSPWTEMNTEAFF
DNA: TGTGCCAGCAGCCCCTGGACAGAGATGAACACTGAAGCTTTCTTT
D: -
size: -
J: TRBJ1-1
V: TRBV7-9